This T cell receptor (beta chain) came from a study of T cells after yellow fever vaccination. Each CDR3 protein is one row after TCRdb ran MiXCR on the 5' RACE reads. The table records approximately 330,000 distinct CDR3 sequences, about an eighth of them present only once. This clonotype appeared once. The target antigen is unknown. Trimming cost V 2 bases and J 7 bases, with 27 bases left between them. The CDR3 has 18 amino acids. The germline CDR1 and CDR2 sequences are SGHRS and YFSETQ. Notes on the study in general: Re-detected after boosting: most primary clones, 96% of CD4 and 88% of CD8. Abundant bulk-population clonotypes could contaminate the FACS-sorted repertoires. Faster peaking, at day 5 versus 15, marked a secondary response that was weaker.

The chain employs TRBV5-1 and TRBJ1-1; tentatively, D is TRBD1 (6 bases). This clonotype was sampled from a man in his late teens or twenties who received the YFV17D yellow fever vaccine. Specimen: CD4+ T cells sorted from PBMCs, collected 15 days after the yellow fever booster vaccination. The CDR3: CASSLGSRGHRSGSEAFF. The CDR3 DNA is TGCGCCAGCAGCTTAGGAAGCAGGGGCCACCGGTCGGGCAGTGAAGCTTTCTTT.